These T cell receptor beta chains were read from a single sample in a study of cytomegalovirus exposure and HLA in healthy donors. Data came from immunoSEQ multiplex PCR; TCRdb stores just in-frame clones and leaves some out. The data hold tens of thousands of clones, with roughly 90% observed a single time. The sample comprised PBMCs. These receptors came from a woman in her late teens or twenties in good health and CMV-seropositive. Both conserved end residues are part of each CDR3. The D gene is left open where the match is weak. The size field is filled for only some rows; it gives once, few, many or a size class.

clone size,D gene,J gene,V gene,CDR3 protein,CDR3 DNA
.,.,TRBJ2-1,TRBV11-2,CASSLDHRGVGANEQFF,TGTGCCAGCAGCTTAGATCATCGCGGGGTAGGGGCCAATGAGCAGTTCTTC
.,.,TRBJ1-1,TRBV15,CATKVGRARGVPEAFF,TGTGCCACCAAGGTAGGCAGAGCCAGGGGTGTCCCTGAAGCTTTCTTT
.,TRBD1,TRBJ1-2,TRBV6-5,CASSYLRDRVFYTF,TGTGCCAGCAGTTACCTCAGGGACAGGGTTTTCTACACCTTC
.,.,TRBJ2-5,TRBV6-6,CASSQREQETQYF,TGTGCCAGCAGTCAGAGGGAGCAAGAGACCCAGTACTTC
.,TRBD2,TRBJ2-1,TRBV19,CASSTASGGAYNEQFF,TGTGCCAGTAGTACCGCTAGCGGGGGGGCCTACAATGAGCAGTTCTTC
.,.,TRBJ1-2,TRBV30,CAWSVRNRNYGYTF,TGTGCCTGGAGTGTAAGGAACAGAAACTATGGCTACACCTTC
.,.,TRBJ2-2,TRBV4-1,CASSRGQGHGELFF,TGCGCCAGCAGCCGGGGTCAGGGTCACGGGGAGCTGTTTTTT
.,.,TRBJ1-1,TRBV9,CASSVEPEGVWNTEAFF,TGTGCCAGCAGCGTAGAACCAGAGGGGGTTTGGAACACTGAAGCTTTCTTT
.,.,TRBJ2-5,TRBV30,CAWNRAYETQYF,TGTGCCTGGAACAGGGCTTATGAGACCCAGTACTTC
.,.,TRBJ1-1,TRBV4-1,CASHGGNTEAFF,TGCGCCAGCCACGGAGGGAACACTGAAGCTTTCTTT
.,.,TRBJ1-3,TRBV5-1,CASSSATGNTIYF,TGCGCCAGCAGCTCCGCGACTGGAAACACCATATATTTT
.,.,TRBJ2-1,TRBV9,CASSVGSHSYNEQFF,TGTGCCAGCAGCGTAGGCTCACACTCCTACAATGAGCAGTTCTTC
few,.,TRBJ2-2,TRBV6-1,CASSAIEDTGELFF,TGTGCCAGCAGTGCCATAGAGGACACCGGGGAGCTGTTTTTT
.,TRBD1,TRBJ2-1,TRBV4-3,CASSPLAGQGASNEQFF,TGCGCCAGCAGCCCCCTAGCGGGACAGGGGGCCTCCAACGAGCAGTTCTTC
.,.,TRBJ2-2,TRBV28,CASSSPHTGELFF,TGTGCCAGCAGTTCCCCTCACACCGGGGAGCTGTTTTTT
.,.,TRBJ2-1,TRBV7-9,CASSPGEGHNYNEQFF,TGTGCCAGCAGCCCCGGGGAAGGGCACAACTACAATGAGCAGTTCTTC
.,TRBD1,TRBJ2-6,TRBV7-2,CASSRDRLSGANVLTF,TGTGCCAGCAGCCGGGACAGACTATCTGGGGCCAACGTCCTGACTTTC
.,TRBD1,TRBJ2-1,TRBV7-9,CASSPTGGSYNEQFF,TGTGCCAGCAGCCCGACAGGGGGCTCCTACAATGAGCAGTTCTTC
.,TRBD1,TRBJ1-5,TRBV10-2,CASRDRVGNQPQHF,TGCGCCAGCAGGGACAGGGTTGGTAATCAGCCCCAGCATTTT
.,.,TRBJ1-2,TRBV7-9,CASSLSEPNYGYTF,TGTGCCAGCAGCTTATCAGAACCTAACTATGGCTACACCTTC
.,TRBD1,TRBJ2-7,TRBV4-1,CASSPDRGWAYEQYF,TGCGCCAGCAGCCCAGACAGGGGATGGGCCTACGAGCAGTACTTC
.,TRBD1,TRBJ1-1,TRBV6-5,CASSYSGTGTSTEAFF,TGTGCCAGCAGTTACTCAGGGACAGGGACATCCACTGAAGCTTTCTTT
.,TRBD2,TRBJ2-7,TRBV10-2,CASRGTSGPYEQYF,TGCGCCAGCAGGGGGACTAGCGGACCATACGAGCAGTACTTC